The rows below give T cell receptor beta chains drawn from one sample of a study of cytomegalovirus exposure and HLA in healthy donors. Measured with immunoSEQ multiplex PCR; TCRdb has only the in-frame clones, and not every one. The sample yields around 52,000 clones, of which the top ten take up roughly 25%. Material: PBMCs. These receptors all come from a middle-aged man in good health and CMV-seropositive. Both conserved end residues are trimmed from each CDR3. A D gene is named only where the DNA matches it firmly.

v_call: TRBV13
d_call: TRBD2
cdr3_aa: ASSHGSGGTDTQY

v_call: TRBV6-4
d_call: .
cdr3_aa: ASSPSTSSYNEQF

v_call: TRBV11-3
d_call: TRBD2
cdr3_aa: ASSSTSGGRNEQF

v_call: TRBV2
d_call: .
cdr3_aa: ASSDQRGEETQY

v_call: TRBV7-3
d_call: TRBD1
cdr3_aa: ASSKSDRGSYNEQF

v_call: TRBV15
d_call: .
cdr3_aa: ATSGLPQETQY

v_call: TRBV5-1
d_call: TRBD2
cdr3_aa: ASSTGTSNEQF

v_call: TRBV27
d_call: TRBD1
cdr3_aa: ASSPPGTERELPQY

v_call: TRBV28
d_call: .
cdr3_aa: ASIRQGGSPLH

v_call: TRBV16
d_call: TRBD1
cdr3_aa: ASSRQGAWGQPQH

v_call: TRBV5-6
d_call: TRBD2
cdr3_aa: ASSLASGGIYNEQF

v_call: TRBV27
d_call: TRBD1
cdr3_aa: ASSLKGATEAF

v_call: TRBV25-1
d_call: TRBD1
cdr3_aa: ATAGGAANEQY

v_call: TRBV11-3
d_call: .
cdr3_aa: ASRLGGTGELF

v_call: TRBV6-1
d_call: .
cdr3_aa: ASSPPGSPLH

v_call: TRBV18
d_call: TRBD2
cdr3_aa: ASSPPGLAGGTDTQY

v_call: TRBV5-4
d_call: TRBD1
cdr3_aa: ASSLTQGEETQY

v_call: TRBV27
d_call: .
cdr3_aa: ASSWAAGSSYNEQF

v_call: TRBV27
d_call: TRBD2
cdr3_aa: ASSPSKREFHEQY

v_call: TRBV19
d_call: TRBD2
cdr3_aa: ASSASGLTYNEQF

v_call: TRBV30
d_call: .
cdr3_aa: AWRLGGYGYT

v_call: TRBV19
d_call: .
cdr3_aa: ASTFRGGNQPQH

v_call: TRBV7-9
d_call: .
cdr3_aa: ASSLEVFGVQY

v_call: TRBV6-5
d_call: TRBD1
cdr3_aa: ASSSRPTGQGNEQY

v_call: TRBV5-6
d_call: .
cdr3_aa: ASSFLQGVTEAF

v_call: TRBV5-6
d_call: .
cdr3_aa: ASSSGLGGTDTQY

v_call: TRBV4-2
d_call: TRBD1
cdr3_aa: ASSQKSVGQGDTEAF

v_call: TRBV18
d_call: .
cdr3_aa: ASSPNGGHEQY

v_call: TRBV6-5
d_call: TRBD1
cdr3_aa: ASSYSNRGRDEKLF

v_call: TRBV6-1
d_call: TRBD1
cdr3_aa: ASSDPNRQGAYQPQH

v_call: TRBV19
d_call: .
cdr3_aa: ASSTAQGQPQH

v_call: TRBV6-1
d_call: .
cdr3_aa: ASSEAERYTIY

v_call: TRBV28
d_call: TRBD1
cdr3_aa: ASSPQPGQGSESQPQH

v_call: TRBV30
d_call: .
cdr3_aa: AQGTTYEQY

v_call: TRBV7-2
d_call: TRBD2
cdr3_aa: ASSLLLAGGPYEQY

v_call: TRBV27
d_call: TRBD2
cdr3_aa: ASRTSGQYNEQF

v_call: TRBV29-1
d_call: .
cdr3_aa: SVEIDSVLTEAF

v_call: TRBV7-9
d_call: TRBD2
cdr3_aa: ASTSGVAGDEQF

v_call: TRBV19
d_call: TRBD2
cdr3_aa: ASWGLAANTGELF

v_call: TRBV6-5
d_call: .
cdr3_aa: ASSYSIENQPQH

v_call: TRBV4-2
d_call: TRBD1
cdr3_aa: ASSQGQGAPNYYGYT

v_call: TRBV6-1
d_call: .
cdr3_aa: ASSEGTAGLRSSYEQY

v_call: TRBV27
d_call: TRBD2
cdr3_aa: ASSLSTSGGATGELF

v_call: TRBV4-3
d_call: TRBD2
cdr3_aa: ASSQVGGYTGELF

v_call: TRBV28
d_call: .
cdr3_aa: ASSFTGSTDTQY

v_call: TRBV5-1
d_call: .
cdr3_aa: ASSLGSRGTGELF

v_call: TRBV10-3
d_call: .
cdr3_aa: AIRQTYEQY

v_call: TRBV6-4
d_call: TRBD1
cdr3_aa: ASSETGSQPQH

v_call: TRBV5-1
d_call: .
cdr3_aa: ASSPQGSGELF

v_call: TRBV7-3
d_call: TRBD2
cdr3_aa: ASSPTGGRVDTQY

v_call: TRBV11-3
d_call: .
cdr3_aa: ASSLGGGAPQY

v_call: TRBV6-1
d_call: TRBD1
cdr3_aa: ASSVGQGIVSGNTIY

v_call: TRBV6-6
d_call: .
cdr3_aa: ASSGQRPYEQY

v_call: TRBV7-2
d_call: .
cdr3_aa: ASSPIYYEQY

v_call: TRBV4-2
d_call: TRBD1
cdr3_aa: ASSQEDRGYEQY

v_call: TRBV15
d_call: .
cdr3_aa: ATSRDNAAYEQY

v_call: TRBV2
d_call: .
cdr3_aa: ASSPQGGTGELF